The source of this TCR beta chain is a study of type 1 regulatory T cells. Background on the study: An in vitro protocol generated T-allo10, a Tr1-enriched, alloantigen-specific CD4 T cell product.

Graft donor-derived T-allo10 cells were described as host-alloantigen-specific, anergic, and alloantigen-specifically suppressive. TCRdb called the reads again in MiXCR, with one record for every CDR3 protein. Of approximately 23,000 distinct CDR3 sequences detected, about two thirds appear once; the ten largest clones hold roughly 13%. V gave up 6 bases and J gave up 5 bases; unmatched junction bases: 8. The CDR3 loop spans 15 amino acids. Germline V CDR1 and CDR2: SGDLS, YYNGEE. Points on this clonotype: Its antigen remains unidentified.

The specimen sequenced was cultured T cells, either the whole culture or a sorted T cell fraction (not recorded which). Subset of the sample: Tr1-enriched cell product generated in vitro against host alloantigens. This chain uses TRBV9 with TRBJ1-4, with 9 bases identical to TRBD1. The sequence was collected from a human donor in good health. The CDR3 is CASTLSGQGNEKLFF. The CDR3 DNA reads as TGTGCCAGCACCTTATCGGGACAGGGAAATGAAAAACTGTTTTTT. The full variable domain, completed using reference TRBV9 and TRBJ1-4, is DSGVTQTPKHLITATGQRVTLRCSPRSGDLSVYWYQQSLDQGLQFLIQYYNGEERAKGNILERFSAQQFPDLHSELNLSSLELGDSALYFCASTLSGQGNEKLFFGSGTQLSVL.